This T cell receptor beta chain was sequenced during a study of shared clonotypes between healthy human individuals. Study summary: Each donor had three CD4 naive, three CD4 memory, two CD8 naive and one CD8 memory plate.

V gave up 3 bases and J gave up 5 bases, with 13 bases separating them. This CDR3 region has 14 residues. Germline V gene sequence: CDR1 MNHNS, CDR2 SASEGT. This clone was recorded once. Deep-level assay runs were performed. The method was immunoSEQ multiplex PCR; TCRdb's version includes in-frame clones alone and lacks a portion of them. The data hold roughly 2,300,000 clones, with 92% observed a single time. V usage is TRBV6-1 and J usage is TRBJ2-5; the D call may be TRBD1 or TRBD2 (5 bases each). Specimen: naive CD4+ T cells from PBMCs. This sample's subset: CD45RA+ positively selected. This clonotype originated in a man aged 18 to 35 in good health. Some clones in this sample may be carry-over from other donors' samples. The CDR3 sequence is CASSDWGMEETQYF. The CDR3 nucleotides are TGTGCCAGCAGTGACTGGGGGATGGAGGAGACCCAGTACTTC.